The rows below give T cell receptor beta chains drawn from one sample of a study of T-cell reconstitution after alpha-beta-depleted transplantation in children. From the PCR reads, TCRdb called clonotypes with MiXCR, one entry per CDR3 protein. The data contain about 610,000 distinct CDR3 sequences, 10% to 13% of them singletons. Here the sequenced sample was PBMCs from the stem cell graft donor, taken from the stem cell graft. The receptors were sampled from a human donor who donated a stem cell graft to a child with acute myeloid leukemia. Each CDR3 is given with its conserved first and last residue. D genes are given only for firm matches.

CASSFFVDAEAFF,-,TRBV28,TRBJ1-1
CASSWSAGAQETQYF,-,TRBV7-3,TRBJ2-5
CSASGTPTDTQYF,-,TRBV20-1,TRBJ2-3
CASGLTGASNQPQHF,TRBD1,TRBV6-1,TRBJ1-5
CASSLEEDTEAFF,-,TRBV7-2,TRBJ1-1
CSAYGDYNGQFF,TRBD2,TRBV20-1,TRBJ2-1
CASSFRDRGFGGELFF,TRBD1,TRBV7-6,TRBJ2-2
CSAQWGGPMTYEQYF,TRBD2,TRBV20-1,TRBJ2-7
CASSLGEAGVTEAFF,-,TRBV4-2,TRBJ1-1
CASSQDYWEETQYF,-,TRBV6-2/TRBV6-3,TRBJ2-5
CASSLGADRAGLINTEAFF,TRBD1,TRBV18,TRBJ1-1
CASSYSRSEAFF,-,TRBV6-2/TRBV6-3,TRBJ1-1
CASSRPWTGAYNEQFF,TRBD1,TRBV5-1,TRBJ2-1
CASSPGTITDTQYF,-,TRBV7-3,TRBJ2-3
CSARVTGLAVTDTQYF,TRBD2,TRBV20-1,TRBJ2-3
CACRGGFSNQPQHF,-,TRBV12-3/TRBV12-4,TRBJ1-5
CAIRNPGAYGYTF,-,TRBV10-3,TRBJ1-2
CSAPSAGTDTQYF,-,TRBV20-1,TRBJ2-3
CASSLLAGIQETQYF,-,TRBV28,TRBJ2-5
CASSFGPADTQYF,-,TRBV5-1,TRBJ2-3
CSASFATDTDTQYF,-,TRBV20-1,TRBJ2-3
CSVESRDVNTGELFF,-,TRBV29-1,TRBJ2-2
CASSYHPLGAGTWFYEQYF,-,TRBV6-2/TRBV6-3,TRBJ2-7
CSARGAGENTRELFF,TRBD2,TRBV20-1,TRBJ2-2
CSVDSLTVEAFF,-,TRBV29-1,TRBJ1-1
CASSPRQETFVEKLFF,-,TRBV9,TRBJ1-4
CASSLDGTPNEQYF,-,TRBV7-9,TRBJ2-7
CASSWDYYNEQFF,TRBD2,TRBV6-2/TRBV6-3,TRBJ2-1
CASSPRLGASDEQFF,-,TRBV12-3/TRBV12-4,TRBJ2-1
CASSRGTSGRFDEQYF,TRBD2,TRBV3-1,TRBJ2-7
CASSDRAGTGELFF,-,TRBV6-4,TRBJ2-2
CASSLGYNYEQYF,-,TRBV12-3/TRBV12-4,TRBJ2-7
CASSSGTVPNEQYF,TRBD1,TRBV7-2,TRBJ2-7
CASSFQGSGGNTIYF,-,TRBV9,TRBJ1-3
CASRDRGLPLGGELFF,TRBD1,TRBV7-2,TRBJ2-2
CASSLSGYTEAFF,-,TRBV28,TRBJ1-1
CASRAFGVGYTF,-,TRBV6-1,TRBJ1-2
CASSLAQGAYYEQYF,TRBD1,TRBV7-9,TRBJ2-7
CASSAAGPDTQYF,-,TRBV6-6,TRBJ2-3
CASRKGSTNTGELFF,-,TRBV2,TRBJ2-2
CASSQEAGIRNGYTF,-,TRBV3-1,TRBJ1-2
CASSRAPGQGLGAFF,TRBD1,TRBV7-2,TRBJ1-1
CASSKGPVSYEQYF,-,TRBV11-2,TRBJ2-7
CASSPGGGENTEAFF,TRBD1,TRBV28,TRBJ1-1
CSARADYLTSGSRDEQFF,TRBD2,TRBV20-1,TRBJ2-1
CSAGENTGELFF,-,TRBV29-1,TRBJ2-2
CATVRTGGVEGVYNEQFF,TRBD1,TRBV6-4,TRBJ2-1
CASSLTSGRTLGTDTQYF,TRBD2,TRBV9,TRBJ2-3
CASSLMGISYNEQFF,-,TRBV7-2,TRBJ2-1
CASSIGLAGALEQYF,TRBD2,TRBV7-9,TRBJ2-7
CSAAVTGDPSYSNQPQHF,TRBD1,TRBV20-1,TRBJ1-5
CASLTSSAYEQYF,-,TRBV6-2/TRBV6-3,TRBJ2-7
CASSIEGRAEEQYF,-,TRBV9,TRBJ2-7